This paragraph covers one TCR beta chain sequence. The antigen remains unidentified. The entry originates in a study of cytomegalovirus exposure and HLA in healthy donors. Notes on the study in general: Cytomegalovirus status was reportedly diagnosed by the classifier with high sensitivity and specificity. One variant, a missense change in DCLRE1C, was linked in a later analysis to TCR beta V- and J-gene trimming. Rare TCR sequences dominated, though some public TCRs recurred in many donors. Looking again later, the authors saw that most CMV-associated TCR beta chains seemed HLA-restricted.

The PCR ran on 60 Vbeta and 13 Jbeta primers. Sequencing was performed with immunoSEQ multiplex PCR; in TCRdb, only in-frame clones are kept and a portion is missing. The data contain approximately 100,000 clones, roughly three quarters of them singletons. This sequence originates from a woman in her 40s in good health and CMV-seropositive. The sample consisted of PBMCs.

CDR3 sequence: CASSRQTNTEAFF. The DNA for the CDR3 is TGTGCCAGCTCCCGACAGACGAACACTGAAGCTTTCTTT. V is TRBV18 and J is TRBJ1-1, with D perhaps TRBD1 (5 bases). The CDR3 runs 13 residues. Germline loops: CDR1 KGHSH, CDR2 LQKENI. Trimming removed 6 bases at V and 1 base at J, with 9 bases between.